Sequencing of this TCR beta chain was carried out in a study of cytomegalovirus exposure and HLA in healthy donors. Notes on the study in general: It was reported that TCR beta sequences correctly inferred the HLA-A and HLA-B alleles for most subjects.

The primer mix had 60 Vbeta and 13 Jbeta primers. Assay used: immunoSEQ multiplex PCR; TCRdb lists only in-frame clones, some missing. The table records about 190,000 clones, around four fifths of them present only once. Points on this clone: Its antigen is unknown.

Each donor was healthy, and each was a bone marrow donor. The source of this sequence is a woman in her forties or fifties in good health and CMV-seropositive. Sequenced material: PBMCs.

The CDR3 loop is CASSPSGGYEQYF. CDR3 nucleotide sequence: TGTGCCAGCAGTCCTAGCGGGGGTTACGAGCAGTACTTC. V gene TRBV2 combines with J gene TRBJ2-7; the match to TRBD2 covers 10 bases. The junction had 2 bases not matched to a gene; V was cut back by 5 bases and J by 4 bases. The length of the CDR3 is 13 residues. Germline CDR1 and CDR2: SNHLY and FYNNEI.